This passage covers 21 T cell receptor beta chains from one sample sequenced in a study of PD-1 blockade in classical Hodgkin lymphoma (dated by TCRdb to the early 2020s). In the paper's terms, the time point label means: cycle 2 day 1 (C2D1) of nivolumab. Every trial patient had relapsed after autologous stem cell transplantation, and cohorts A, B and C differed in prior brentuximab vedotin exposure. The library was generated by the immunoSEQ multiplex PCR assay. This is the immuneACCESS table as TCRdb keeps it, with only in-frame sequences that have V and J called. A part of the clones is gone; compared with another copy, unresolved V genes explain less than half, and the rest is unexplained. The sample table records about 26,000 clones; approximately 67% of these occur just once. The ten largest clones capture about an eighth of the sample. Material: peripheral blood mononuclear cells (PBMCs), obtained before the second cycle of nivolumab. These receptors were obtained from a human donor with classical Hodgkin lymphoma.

CDR3 coding DNA: TGTGCCAGTAGTAGGGGACGGGGTTACCAAGAGACCCAGTACTTC. Amino acid sequence: CASSRGRGYQETQYF. This chain uses TRBV19 with TRBJ2-5; D may correspond to TRBD1 or TRBD2 (5 bases each). The CDR3 spans 15 residues. CDR1 is LNHDA, CDR2 SQIVND, per germline (reference sequence). V lost 4 bases, J lost 0 bases, and 12 bases lay in between. Using reference TRBV19 and TRBJ2-5 for the parts outside the CDR3, the full variable domain is DGGITQSPKYLFRKEGQNVTLSCEQNLNHDAMYWYRQDPGQGLRLIYYSQIVNDFQKGDIAEGYSVSREKKESFPLTVTSAQKNPTAFYLCASSRGRGYQETQYFGPGTRLLVL.

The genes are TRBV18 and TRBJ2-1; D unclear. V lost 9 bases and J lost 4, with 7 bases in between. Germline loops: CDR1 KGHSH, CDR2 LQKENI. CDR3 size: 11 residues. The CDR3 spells CASLSYNEQFF. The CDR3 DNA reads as TGTGCCAGTTTATCTTACAATGAGCAGTTCTTC.

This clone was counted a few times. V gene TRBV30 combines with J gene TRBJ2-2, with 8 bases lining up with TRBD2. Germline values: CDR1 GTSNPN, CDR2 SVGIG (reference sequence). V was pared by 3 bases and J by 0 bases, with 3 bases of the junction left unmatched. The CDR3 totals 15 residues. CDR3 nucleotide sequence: TGTGCCTGGAGCGGGGGACTAGCGAACACCGGGGAGCTGTTTTTT. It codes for CAWSGGLANTGELFF.

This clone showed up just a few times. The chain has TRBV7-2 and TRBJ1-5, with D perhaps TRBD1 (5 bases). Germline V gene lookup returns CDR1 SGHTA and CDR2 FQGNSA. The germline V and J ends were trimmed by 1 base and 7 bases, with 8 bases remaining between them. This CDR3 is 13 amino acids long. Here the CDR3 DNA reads TGTGCCAGCAGCTTAGTGAGGGACCAGCCCCAGCATTTT. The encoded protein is CASSLVRDQPQHF.

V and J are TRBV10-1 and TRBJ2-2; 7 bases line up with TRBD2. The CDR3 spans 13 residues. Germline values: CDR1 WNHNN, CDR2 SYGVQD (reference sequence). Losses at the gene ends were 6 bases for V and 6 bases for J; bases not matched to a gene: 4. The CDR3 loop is CASSEGRAGELFF. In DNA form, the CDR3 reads TGCGCCAGCAGCGAGGGGAGGGCCGGGGAGCTGTTTTTT.

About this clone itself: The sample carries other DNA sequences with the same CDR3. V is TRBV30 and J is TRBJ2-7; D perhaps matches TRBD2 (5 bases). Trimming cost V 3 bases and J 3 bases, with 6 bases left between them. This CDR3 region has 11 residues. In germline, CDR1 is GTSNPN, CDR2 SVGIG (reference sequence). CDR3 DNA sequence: TGTGCCTGGAGCGGGAACTACGAGCAGTACTTC. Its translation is CAWSGNYEQYF.

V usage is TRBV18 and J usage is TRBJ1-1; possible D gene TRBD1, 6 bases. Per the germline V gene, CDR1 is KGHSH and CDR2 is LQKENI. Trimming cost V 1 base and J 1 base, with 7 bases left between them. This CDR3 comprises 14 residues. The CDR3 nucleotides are TGTGCCAGCTCACCACACAGGGAGAACACTGAAGCTTTCTTT. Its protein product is CASSPHRENTEAFF.

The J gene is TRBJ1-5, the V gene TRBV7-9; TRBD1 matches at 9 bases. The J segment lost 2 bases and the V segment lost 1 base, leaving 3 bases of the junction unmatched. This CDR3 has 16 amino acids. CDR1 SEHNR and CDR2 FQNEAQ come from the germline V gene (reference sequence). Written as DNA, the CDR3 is TGTGCCAGCAGCTTAGGGACAGGGGTTGGCAATCAGCCCCAGCATTTT. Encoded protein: CASSLGTGVGNQPQHF.

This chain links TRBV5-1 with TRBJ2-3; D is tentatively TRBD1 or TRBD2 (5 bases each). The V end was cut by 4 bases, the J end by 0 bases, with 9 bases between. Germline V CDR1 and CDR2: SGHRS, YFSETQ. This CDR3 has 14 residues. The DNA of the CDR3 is TGCGCCAGCAGCGAAGGGGACAGCACAGATACGCAGTATTTT. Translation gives CASSEGDSTDTQYF. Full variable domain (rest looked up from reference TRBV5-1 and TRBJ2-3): KAGVTQTPRYLIKTRGQQVTLSCSPISGHRSVSWYQQTPGQGLQFLFEYFSETQRNKGNFPGRFSGRQFSNSRSEMNVSTLELGDSALYLCASSEGDSTDTQYFGPGTRLTVL.

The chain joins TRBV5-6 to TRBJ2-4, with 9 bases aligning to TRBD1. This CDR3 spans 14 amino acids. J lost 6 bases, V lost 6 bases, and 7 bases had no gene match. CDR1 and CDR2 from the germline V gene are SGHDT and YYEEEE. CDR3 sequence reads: CASTGTGRGNIQYF. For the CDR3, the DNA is TGTGCCAGCACTGGGACAGGGAGGGGAAACATTCAGTACTTC.

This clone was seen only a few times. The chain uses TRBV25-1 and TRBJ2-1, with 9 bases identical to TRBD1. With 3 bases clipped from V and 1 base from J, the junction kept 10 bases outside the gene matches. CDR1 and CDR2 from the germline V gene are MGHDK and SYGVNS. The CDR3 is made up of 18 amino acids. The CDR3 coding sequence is TGTGCCAGCAGTGATCATTCGGGACAGGGCCAGTCCTACAATGAGCAGTTCTTC. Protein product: CASSDHSGQGQSYNEQFF.

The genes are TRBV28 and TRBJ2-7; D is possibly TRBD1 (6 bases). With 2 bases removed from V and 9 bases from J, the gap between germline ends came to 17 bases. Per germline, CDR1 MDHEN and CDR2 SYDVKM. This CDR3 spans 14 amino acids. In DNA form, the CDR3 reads TGTGCCAGCAGTTTAGGCTCTTACAGGGTTCGGCAGTACTTC. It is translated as CASSLGSYRVRQYF. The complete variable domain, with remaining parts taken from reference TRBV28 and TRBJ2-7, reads DVKVTQSSRYLVKRTGEKVFLECVQDMDHENMFWYRQDPGLGLRLIYFSYDVKMKEKGDIPEGYSVSREKKERFSLILESASTNQTSMYLCASSLGSYRVRQYFGPGTRLTVT.

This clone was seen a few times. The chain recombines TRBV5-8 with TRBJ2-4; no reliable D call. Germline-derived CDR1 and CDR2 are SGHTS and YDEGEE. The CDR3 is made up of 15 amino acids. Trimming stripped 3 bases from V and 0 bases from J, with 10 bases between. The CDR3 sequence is CASSSGRLAKNIQYF. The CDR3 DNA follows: TGTGCCAGCAGCTCGGGCAGGCTAGCCAAAAACATTCAGTACTTC.

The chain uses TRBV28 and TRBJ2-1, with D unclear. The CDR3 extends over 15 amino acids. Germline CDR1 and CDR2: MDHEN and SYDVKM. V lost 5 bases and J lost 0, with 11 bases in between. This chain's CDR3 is CASSPLESSYNEQFF. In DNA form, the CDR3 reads TGTGCCAGCAGTCCCCTGGAGAGCTCCTACAATGAGCAGTTCTTC.

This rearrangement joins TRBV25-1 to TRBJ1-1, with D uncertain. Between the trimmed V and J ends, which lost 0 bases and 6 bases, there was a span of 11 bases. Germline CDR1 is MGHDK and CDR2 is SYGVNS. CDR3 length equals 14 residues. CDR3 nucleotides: TGTGCCAGCAGTGAATATCGATCGGCCGCTGAAGCTTTCTTT. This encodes CASSEYRSAAEAFF.

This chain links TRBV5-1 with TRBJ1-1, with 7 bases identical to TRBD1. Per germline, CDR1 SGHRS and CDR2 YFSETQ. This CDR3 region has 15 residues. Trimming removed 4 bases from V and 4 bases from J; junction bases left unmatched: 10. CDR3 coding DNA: TGCGCCAGCAGCCCGTTGACAGGGAAGGGCACTGAAGCTTTCTTT. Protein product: CASSPLTGKGTEAFF. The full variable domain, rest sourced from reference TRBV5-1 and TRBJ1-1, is KAGVTQTPRYLIKTRGQQVTLSCSPISGHRSVSWYQQTPGQGLQFLFEYFSETQRNKGNFPGRFSGRQFSNSRSEMNVSTLELGDSALYLCASSPLTGKGTEAFFGQGTRLTVV.

The CDR3 coding sequence is TGTGCCAGCTCACCCGGACTAGCGCGGTCTGGGGCCAACGTCCTGACTTTC. Amino acids: CASSPGLARSGANVLTF. The chain links TRBV18 to TRBJ2-6; 9 bases are a match to TRBD2. This CDR3 has 17 residues. Per the germline V gene, CDR1 is KGHSH and CDR2 is LQKENI. Unmatched junction bases numbered 4, after V lost 3 bases and J lost 1 base. The whole variable domain, filled in from reference TRBV18 and TRBJ2-6, reads NAGVMQNPRHLVRRRGQEARLRCSPMKGHSHVYWYRQLPEEGLKFMVYLQKENIIDESGMPKERFSAEFPKEGPSILRIQQVVRGDSAAYFCASSPGLARSGANVLTFGAGSRLTVL.

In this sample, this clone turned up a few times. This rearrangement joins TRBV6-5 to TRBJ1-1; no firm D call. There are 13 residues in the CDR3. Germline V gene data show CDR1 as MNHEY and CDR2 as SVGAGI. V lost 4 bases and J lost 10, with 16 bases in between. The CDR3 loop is CASSSPESFVAFF. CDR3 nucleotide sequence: TGTGCCAGCAGTTCCCCGGAGAGTTTCGTAGCTTTCTTT.

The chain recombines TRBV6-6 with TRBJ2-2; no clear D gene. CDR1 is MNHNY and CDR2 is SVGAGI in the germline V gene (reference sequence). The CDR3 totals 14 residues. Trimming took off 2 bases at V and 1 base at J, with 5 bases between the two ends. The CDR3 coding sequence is TGTGCCAGCAGTTACCTCCAGAACACCGGGGAGCTGTTTTTT. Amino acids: CASSYLQNTGELFF.

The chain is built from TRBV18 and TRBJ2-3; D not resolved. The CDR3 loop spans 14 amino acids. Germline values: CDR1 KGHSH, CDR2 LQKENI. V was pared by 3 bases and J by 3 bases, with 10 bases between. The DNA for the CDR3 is TGTGCCAGCTCACCGTATGGTGGTACAGATACGCAGTATTTT. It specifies CASSPYGGTDTQYF.

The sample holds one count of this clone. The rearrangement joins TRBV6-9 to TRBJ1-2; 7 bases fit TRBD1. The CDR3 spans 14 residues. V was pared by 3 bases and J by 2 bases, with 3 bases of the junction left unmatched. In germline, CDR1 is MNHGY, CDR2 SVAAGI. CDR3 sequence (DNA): TGTGCCAGCAGTTACACGGGACAGAACTATGGCTACACCTTC. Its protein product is CASSYTGQNYGYTF.